This T cell receptor (beta chain) was identified during a study of PD-1 blockade in classical Hodgkin lymphoma. General study findings and limits: Newly diagnosed patients had diversity similar to the baseline diversity of complete responders.

As to time point: cycle 4 day 1 (C4D1), after five to seven weeks of nivolumab. Each patient experienced a relapse that followed autologous stem cell transplantation, and brentuximab vedotin exposure varied. It was by magnetic negative selection that CD4+ T cells were purified from thawed PBMCs. A word on this clone: Its matching antigen is unknown.

The method was immunoSEQ multiplex PCR; TCRdb's version includes in-frame clones alone and lacks a portion of them. In the table there are 10,000 to 15,000 clones, roughly 83% of which are singletons. The CDR3 sequence is 14 residues long. Per germline, CDR1 SGHNT and CDR2 YYREEE (reference sequence). The ends lost 4 bases at V and 4 bases at J; junction bases unmatched: 1. The chain links TRBV5-4 to TRBJ2-3, with 12 bases matching TRBD2. The sample in question was CD4+ T cells from blood, obtained before the fourth cycle of nivolumab. The sequence came from a human donor with classical Hodgkin lymphoma. The CDR3 region is CASSLAGGSDTQYF. Written as DNA, the CDR3 is TGTGCCAGCAGCCTAGCGGGAGGGTCAGATACGCAGTATTTT.